The subject of this entry is one T cell receptor beta chain. Its antigen is not identified. The data stem from a study of OX40 agonist ivuxolimab in advanced cancers. Study-level findings and limits: At 0.1-3.0 mg/kg, partial responders had clonal expansion among the lowest observed.

TCRdb's copy holds only in-frame clones and misses some; the assay was immunoSEQ multiplex PCR. The repertoire holds 45,000 to 60,000 clones, with 85% to 90% as singletons. This CDR3 is built from 15 residues. CDR1 and CDR2 (germline): SGDLS, YYNGEE. V gave up 3 bases and J gave up 6 bases; unmatched junction bases: 6. The sample in question was CD4+ or CD8+ T cells sorted from blood, obtained in a trial of the OX40 agonist ivuxolimab. V gene TRBV9 combines with J gene TRBJ1-5, with TRBD1 identical over 10 bases. The sequence was collected from an adult with an advanced solid tumor such as melanoma, head and neck, liver or kidney cancer. CDR3 DNA: TGTGCCAGCAGCGCCGGGACAGGGGCAAGTCAGCCCCAGCATTTT. This gives the protein CASSAGTGASQPQHF.